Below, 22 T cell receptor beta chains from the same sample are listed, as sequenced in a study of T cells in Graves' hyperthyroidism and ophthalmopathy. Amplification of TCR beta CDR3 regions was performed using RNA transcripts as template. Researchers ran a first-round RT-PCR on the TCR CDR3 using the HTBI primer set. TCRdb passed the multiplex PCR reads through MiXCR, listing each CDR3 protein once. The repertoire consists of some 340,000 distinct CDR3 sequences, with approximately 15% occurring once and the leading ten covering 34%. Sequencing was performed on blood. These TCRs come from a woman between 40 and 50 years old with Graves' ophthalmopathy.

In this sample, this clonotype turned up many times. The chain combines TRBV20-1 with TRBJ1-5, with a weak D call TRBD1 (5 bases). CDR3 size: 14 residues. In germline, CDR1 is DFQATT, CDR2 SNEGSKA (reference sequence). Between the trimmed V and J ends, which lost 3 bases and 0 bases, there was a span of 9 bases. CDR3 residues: CSASGGNSNQPQHF. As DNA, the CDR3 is TGCAGTGCTAGTGGGGGGAATAGCAATCAGCCCCAGCATTTT.

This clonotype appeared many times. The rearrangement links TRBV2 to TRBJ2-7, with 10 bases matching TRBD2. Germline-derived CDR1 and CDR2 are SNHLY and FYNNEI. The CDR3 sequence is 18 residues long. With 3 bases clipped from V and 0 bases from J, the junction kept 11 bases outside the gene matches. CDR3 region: CASSETGLADPFSYEQYF. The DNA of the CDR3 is TGTGCCAGCAGTGAGACTGGACTAGCGGACCCCTTCTCCTACGAGCAGTACTTC.

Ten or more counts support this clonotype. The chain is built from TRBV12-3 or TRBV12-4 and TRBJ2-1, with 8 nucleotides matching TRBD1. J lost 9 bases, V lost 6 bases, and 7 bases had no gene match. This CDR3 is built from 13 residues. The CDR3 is CASSPGQGVEQFF. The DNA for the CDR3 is TGTGCCAGCAGCCCCGGACAGGGTGTTGAGCAGTTCTTC.

The DNA for the CDR3 is TGTGCCAGCAGCTTGGATACAATCGACCAAGGCACCGGGGAGCTGTTTTTT. It translates to CASSLDTIDQGTGELFF. J is TRBJ2-2 and V is TRBV7-9; D unresolved. V lost 3 bases, J lost 4 bases, and 18 bases lay in between. Per germline, CDR1 SEHNR and CDR2 FQNEAQ (reference sequence). The CDR3 consists of 17 residues.

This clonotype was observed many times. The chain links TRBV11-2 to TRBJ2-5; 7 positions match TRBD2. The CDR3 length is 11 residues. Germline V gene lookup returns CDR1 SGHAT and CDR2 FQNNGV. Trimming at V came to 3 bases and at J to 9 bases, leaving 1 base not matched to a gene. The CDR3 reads CASSLGGSQYF. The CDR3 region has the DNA TGTGCCAGCAGCTTGGGGGGGTCCCAGTACTTC.

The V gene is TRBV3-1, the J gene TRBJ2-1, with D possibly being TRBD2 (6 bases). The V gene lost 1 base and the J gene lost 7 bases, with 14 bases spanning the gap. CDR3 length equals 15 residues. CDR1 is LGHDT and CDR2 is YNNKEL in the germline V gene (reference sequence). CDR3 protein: CASSQAGPGGNEQFF. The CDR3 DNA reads TGTGCCAGCAGCCAAGCGGGACCTGGGGGGAATGAGCAGTTCTTC.

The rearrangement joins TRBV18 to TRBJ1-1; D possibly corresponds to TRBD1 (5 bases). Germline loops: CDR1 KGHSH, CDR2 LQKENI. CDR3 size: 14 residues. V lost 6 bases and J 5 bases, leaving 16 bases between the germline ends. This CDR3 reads CASSPIPGRTEAFF. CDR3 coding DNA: TGTGCCAGCTCCCCGATCCCAGGGAGGACTGAAGCTTTCTTT.

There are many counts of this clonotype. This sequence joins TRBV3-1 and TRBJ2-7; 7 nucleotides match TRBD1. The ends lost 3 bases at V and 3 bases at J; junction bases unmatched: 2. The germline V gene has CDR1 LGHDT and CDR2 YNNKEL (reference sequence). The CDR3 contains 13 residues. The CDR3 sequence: CASSHRDSYEQYF. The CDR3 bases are TGTGCCAGCAGCCACAGGGACAGCTACGAGCAGTACTTC.

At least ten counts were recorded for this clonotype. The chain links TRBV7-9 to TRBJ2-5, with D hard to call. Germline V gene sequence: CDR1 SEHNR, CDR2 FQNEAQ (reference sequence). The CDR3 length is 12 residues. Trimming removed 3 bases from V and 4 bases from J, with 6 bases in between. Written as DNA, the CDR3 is TGTGCCAGCAGCTTCGTTTCAGAGACCCAGTACTTC. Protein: CASSFVSETQYF.

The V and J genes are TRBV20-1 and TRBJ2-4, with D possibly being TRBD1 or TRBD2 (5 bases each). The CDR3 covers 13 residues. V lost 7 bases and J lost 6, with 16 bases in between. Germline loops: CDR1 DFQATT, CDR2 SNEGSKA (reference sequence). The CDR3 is CSVGQAGRNIQYF. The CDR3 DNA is TGCAGTGTGGGGCAGGCGGGTAGAAACATTCAGTACTTC.

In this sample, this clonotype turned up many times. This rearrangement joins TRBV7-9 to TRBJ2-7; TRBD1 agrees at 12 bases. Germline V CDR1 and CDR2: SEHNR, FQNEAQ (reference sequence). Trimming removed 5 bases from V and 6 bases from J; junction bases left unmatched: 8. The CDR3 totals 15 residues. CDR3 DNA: TGTGCCAGCAGCCAATCCGGGACAGGGGGCTCCGAGCAGTACTTC. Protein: CASSQSGTGGSEQYF.

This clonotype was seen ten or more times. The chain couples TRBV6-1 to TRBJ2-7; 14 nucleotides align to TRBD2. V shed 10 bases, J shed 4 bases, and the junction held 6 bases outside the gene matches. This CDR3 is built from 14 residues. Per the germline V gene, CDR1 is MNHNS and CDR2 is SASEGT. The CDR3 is CAIGLAGGKYEQYF. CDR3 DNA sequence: TGTGCCATTGGACTAGCGGGGGGCAAATACGAGCAGTACTTC.

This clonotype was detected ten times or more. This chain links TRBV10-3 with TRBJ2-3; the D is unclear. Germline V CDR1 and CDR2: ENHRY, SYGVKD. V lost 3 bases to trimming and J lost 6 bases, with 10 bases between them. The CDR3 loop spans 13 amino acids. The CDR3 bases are TGTGCCATCAGTGACAGCGAGGTGGATACGCAGTATTTT. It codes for CAISDSEVDTQYF.

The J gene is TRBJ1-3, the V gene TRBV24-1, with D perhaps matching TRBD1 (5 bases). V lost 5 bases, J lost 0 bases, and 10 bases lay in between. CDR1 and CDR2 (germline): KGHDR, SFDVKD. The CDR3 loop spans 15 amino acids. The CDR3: CATSAKDNSGNTIYF. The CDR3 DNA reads TGTGCCACCAGTGCCAAGGACAACTCTGGAAACACCATATATTTT.

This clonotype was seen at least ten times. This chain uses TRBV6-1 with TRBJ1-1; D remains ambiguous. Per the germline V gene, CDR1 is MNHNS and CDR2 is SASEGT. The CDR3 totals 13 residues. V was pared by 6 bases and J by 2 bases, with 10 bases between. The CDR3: CASRRRFNTEAFF. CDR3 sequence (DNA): TGTGCCAGCAGAAGACGGTTTAACACTGAAGCTTTCTTT.

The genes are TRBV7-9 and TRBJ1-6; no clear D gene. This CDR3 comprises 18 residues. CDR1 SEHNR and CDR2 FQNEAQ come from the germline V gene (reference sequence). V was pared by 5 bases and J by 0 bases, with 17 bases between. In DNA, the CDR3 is TGTGCCAGCAGCCCCCAGGACGAGAGGAGCTCCTATAATTCACCCCTCCACTTT. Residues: CASSPQDERSSYNSPLHF.

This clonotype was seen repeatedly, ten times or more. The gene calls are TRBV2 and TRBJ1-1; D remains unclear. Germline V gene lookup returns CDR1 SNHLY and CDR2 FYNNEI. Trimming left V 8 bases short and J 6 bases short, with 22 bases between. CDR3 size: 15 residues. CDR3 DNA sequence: TGTGCCAGCCCCTTAGAGCCAGGACTGAGAGCTGAAGCTTTCTTT. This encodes CASPLEPGLRAEAFF.

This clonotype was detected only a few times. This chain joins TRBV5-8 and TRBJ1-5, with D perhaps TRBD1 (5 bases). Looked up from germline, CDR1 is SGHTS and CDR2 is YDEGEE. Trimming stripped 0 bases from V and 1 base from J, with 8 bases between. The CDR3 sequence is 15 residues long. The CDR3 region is CASSLVPGSNQPQHF. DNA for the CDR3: TGTGCCAGCAGCTTGGTTCCAGGGAGCAATCAGCCCCAGCATTTT.

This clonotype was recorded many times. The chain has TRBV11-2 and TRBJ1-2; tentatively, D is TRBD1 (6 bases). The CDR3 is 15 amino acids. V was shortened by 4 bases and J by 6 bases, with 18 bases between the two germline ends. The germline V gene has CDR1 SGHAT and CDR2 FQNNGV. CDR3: CASSSSPGTSHGYTF. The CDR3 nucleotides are TGTGCCAGCAGCTCAAGCCCCGGGACAAGTCATGGCTACACCTTC.

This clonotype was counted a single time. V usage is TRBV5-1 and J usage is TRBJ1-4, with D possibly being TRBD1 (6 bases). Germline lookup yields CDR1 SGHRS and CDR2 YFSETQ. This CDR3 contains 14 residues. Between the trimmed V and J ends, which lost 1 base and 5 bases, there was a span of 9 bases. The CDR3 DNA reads TGCGCCAGCAGCTTGAGTCAGGGGAATGAAAAACTGTTTTTT. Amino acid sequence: CASSLSQGNEKLFF.

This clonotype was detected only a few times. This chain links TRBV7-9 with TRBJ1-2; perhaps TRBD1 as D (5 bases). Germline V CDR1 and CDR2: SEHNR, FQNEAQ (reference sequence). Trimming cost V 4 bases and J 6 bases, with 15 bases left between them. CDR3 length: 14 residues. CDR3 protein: CASSSPGRVNGYTF. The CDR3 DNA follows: TGTGCCAGCAGCTCTCCGGGACGAGTTAATGGCTACACCTTC. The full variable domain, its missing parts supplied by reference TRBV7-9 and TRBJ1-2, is DTGVSQNPRHKITKRGQNVTFRCDPISEHNRLYWYRQTLGQGPEFLTYFQNEAQLEKSRLLSDRFSAERPKGSFSTLEIQRTEQGDSAMYLCASSSPGRVNGYTFGSGTRLTVV.

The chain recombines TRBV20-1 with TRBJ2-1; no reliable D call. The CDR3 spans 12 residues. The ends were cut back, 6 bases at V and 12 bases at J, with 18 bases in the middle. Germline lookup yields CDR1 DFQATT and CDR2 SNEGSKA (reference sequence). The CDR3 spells CSAPRGESWQFF. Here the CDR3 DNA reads TGCAGTGCCCCCAGAGGTGAGAGTTGGCAGTTCTTC.